This T cell receptor beta chain stems from a study of identifying expanded T cells in peripheral blood (dated by TCRdb to the late 2010s). With respect to the entire study: Technical replicates were generated by sequencing separate aliquots of the same genomic DNA pool, with four replicates compared pairwise.

The immunoSEQ Assay, which relies on bias-controlled multiplex PCR amplification of genomic DNA, was used to profile TCRbeta CDR3 regions. Turning to the authors' computational methods: The absolute abundance of each unique TCRbeta CDR3 region was quantified after sequences were collapsed and filtered. Two models were used to test differential abundance: a binomial model (Fisher-equivalent) and a beta-binomial model that adds time-dependent variance fitted from healthy donors. Clones with fewer than 5 combined templates were removed, and differential abundance was called for clones with a Benjamini-Hochberg FDR below 0.01. Beta-binomial variance was modeled as a function of total template count across the two samples using the form v = (b*log(k)+a)^2. TCRdb took this table from immuneACCESS and kept in-frame rearrangements with V and J called. Such tables lack part of the clones; where checked against another copy, unresolved V genes explain under half of the gap, and the rest is unexplained. From that table come the V and J calls and clone size; the DNA was used to work out D and trimming. The sample records more than 85,000 clones, around 89% of which are singletons. The top ten constitute 12% to 15% of the sample.

For this clone: Its antigen is unknown. Nothing much larger sits one base from this clone, and base qualities are not available.

General study outcomes and caveats: Approximately 1.2 differentially abundant clones were flagged by the binomial model between technical replicates, whereas about 15 and 18 were flagged over about two weeks and four weeks, respectively. The authors expected biological variance in healthy repertoires might increase further over much longer intervals such as months to years. Across all healthy-donor time intervals, the beta-binomial model significantly cut both the number of clones called differentially abundant and the false-positive rate. In all healthy donors, the variance in clone template counts between samples taken roughly 14 days apart rose significantly as total template count increased.

During the collection period, no infections or other immune events were recorded for the healthy donors. Time-dependent variance in a beta-binomial model of T-cell clone differential abundance was calibrated using healthy-donor blood repertoires as a training cohort. The training cohort comprised ten or so healthy donors, 3 female and 7 male. The donors were between about 29 and 65 years old, with an average age of roughly 43 years. Obtained from a commercial supplier, whole blood was collected from each healthy donor at three time points set 2 to 3 weeks apart. For immunosequencing, genomic DNA was extracted from unsorted whole blood. A distance of 12 bases separates the germline ends of V and J, which lose 0 bases and 0 bases respectively. From a lookup of the germline V gene, CDR1 and CDR2 are MNHNS and SASEGT. The cysteine opens and the phenylalanine closes a CDR3 of 17 amino acids. CDR3 DNA is the only sequence kept; it has 51 bases, read in frame from the first base.

Recombination connected TRBV6-1 to TRBJ1-3; TRBD1 is a possible D gene, resting on 6 matching bases. The sample consisted of blood. This sequence was found in a person aged 18 to 75 in good health. The CDR3 protein is CASSEAAGTYSGNTIYF. The DNA is TGTGCCAGCAGTGAAGCGGCCGGGACATACTCTGGAAACACCATATATTTT.